The 30 T cell receptor beta chains presented below share a single source sample, sequenced in a study of cytomegalovirus exposure and HLA in healthy donors. Vbeta (60) and Jbeta (13) primers were used in the PCR. The repertoire was sequenced with immunoSEQ multiplex PCR; TCRdb's copy has only in-frame clones and lacks some. The sample has 150,000 to 200,000 clones, roughly three quarters seen once. Sequenced material: PBMCs. The source of these receptors is a male donor in good health and CMV-seronegative.

The chain joins TRBV5-1 to TRBJ2-3, with D maybe TRBD1 (7 bases). The CDR3 runs 18 residues. Germline loops: CDR1 SGHRS, CDR2 YFSETQ. V lost 1 base and J 0 bases, leaving 18 bases between the germline ends. The CDR3 region is CASSLWRDSLASTDTQYF. DNA of the CDR3: TGCGCCAGCAGCTTGTGGAGGGACAGTCTAGCTAGCACAGATACGCAGTATTTT.

This chain uses TRBV28 with TRBJ1-1, with D perhaps matching TRBD1 (5 bases). Germline CDR1 is MDHEN and CDR2 is SYDVKM. V was cut by 2 bases and J by 1 base, with 8 bases left in between. The CDR3 extends over 14 amino acids. The CDR3 is CASSLKQGNTEAFF. In DNA form, the CDR3 reads TGTGCCAGCAGTTTAAAGCAGGGGAACACTGAAGCTTTCTTT.

CDR3 bases: TGTGCCAGCAGCGCAACCTCAGAGAACACTGAAGCTTTCTTT. It codes for CASSATSENTEAFF. This rearrangement joins TRBV6-4 to TRBJ1-1; D is ambiguous. The CDR3 extends over 14 amino acids. Trimming cost V 6 bases and J 1 base, with 12 bases left between them. Germline values: CDR1 MRHNA, CDR2 SNTAGT.

The table lists this clone with a few counts. The V and J genes are TRBV5-8 and TRBJ1-1; D is ambiguous. In germline, CDR1 is SGHTS, CDR2 YDEGEE. The CDR3 runs 15 residues. The V end was cut by 3 bases, the J end by 6 bases, with 18 bases between. The DNA of the CDR3 is TGTGCCAGCAGCTCGCGGGTCAGACTTTATGCTGAAGCTTTCTTT. Translating it yields CASSSRVRLYAEAFF.

This rearrangement joins TRBV7-2 to TRBJ1-4; D gene ambiguous. Germline values: CDR1 SGHTA, CDR2 FQGNSA. This CDR3 is built from 16 residues. V was shortened by 3 bases and J by 2 bases, with 13 bases between the two germline ends. The CDR3 reads CASSFRTPGTNEKLFF. CDR3 coding DNA: TGTGCCAGCAGCTTTCGTACACCGGGGACTAATGAAAAACTGTTTTTT.

Here the CDR3 DNA reads TGTGCCAGCAGCTTCAGGGGGGAGGATGGCTACACCTTC. This sequence encodes CASSFRGEDGYTF. V gene TRBV7-9 combines with J gene TRBJ1-2, with TRBD1 matching 7 bases. J gave up 6 bases and V 3 bases, and 4 bases lay outside the gene matches. Per the germline V gene, CDR1 is SEHNR and CDR2 is FQNEAQ (reference sequence). The CDR3 length is 13 residues.

This chain links TRBV5-1 with TRBJ1-1, with D possibly being TRBD1 (5 bases). Germline V lookup: CDR1 SGHRS, CDR2 YFSETQ. The CDR3 runs to 14 residues. Between the trimmed V and J ends, which lost 0 bases and 5 bases, there was a span of 11 bases. This CDR3 is CASSLAGTGTEAFF. The CDR3 DNA follows: TGCGCCAGCAGCTTGGCCGGGACTGGGACTGAAGCTTTCTTT.

This sequence joins TRBV11-2 and TRBJ2-7; D remains ambiguous. The CDR3 contains 13 residues. Germline loops: CDR1 SGHAT, CDR2 FQNNGV. The ends were cut back, 0 bases at V and 4 bases at J, with 7 bases in the middle. This CDR3 is CASSLERLYEQYF. The CDR3 nucleotides read TGTGCCAGCAGCTTAGAGAGATTGTACGAGCAGTACTTC.

The chain has TRBV4-1 and TRBJ2-1; TRBD1 matches 7 bases. Germline V gene lookup returns CDR1 MGHRA and CDR2 YSYEKL. The ends lost 0 bases at V and 9 bases at J; junction bases unmatched: 11. This CDR3 spans 16 amino acids. The CDR3 nucleotides are TGCGCCAGCAGCCAAGAAAGGGACAGTGGGAGTAGTGAGCAGTTCTTC. Translating it yields CASSQERDSGSSEQFF.

This chain links TRBV23-1 with TRBJ2-7; D not certain. TRBV23-1 is reported as an ORF; its role is uncertain. Trimming took 0 bases from V and 0 from J, leaving 18 bases between them. The CDR3 is 18 amino acids. CDR3 loop: CASSQSRPGRRCSYEQYF. The CDR3 coding sequence is TGCGCCAGCAGTCAATCCCGCCCCGGCAGGCGATGCTCCTACGAGCAGTACTTC.

V usage is TRBV2 and J usage is TRBJ2-4; D is possibly TRBD1 (5 bases). CDR3 size: 13 residues. V dropped 7 bases and J dropped 3 bases, with 10 bases sitting between them. CDR1 is SNHLY, CDR2 FYNNEI, per germline. The CDR3 DNA follows: TGTGCCAGCAAGGGGATCTACAAAAACATTCAGTACTTC. Translation: CASKGIYKNIQYF.

This chain connects TRBV29-1 to TRBJ2-1, with a weak D call TRBD2 (5 bases). The CDR3 contains 12 residues. V was cut by 6 bases and J by 0 bases, with 6 bases left in between. From germline, CDR1 is SQVTM and CDR2 ANQGSEA. Here the CDR3 DNA reads TGCAGCGTGGGGAGCTCCTACAATGAGCAGTTCTTC. It encodes CSVGSSYNEQFF.

The chain links TRBV6-6 to TRBJ1-6, with 8 bases matching TRBD1. V dropped 5 bases and J dropped 7; count of bases not matched to a gene: 10. Germline CDR1 and CDR2: MNHNY and SVGAGI (reference sequence). The CDR3 contains 16 residues. CDR3 coding DNA: TGTGCCAGCAGTCACGGACAGGGAGTGGTGAATTCACCCCTCCACTTT. Amino acids: CASSHGQGVVNSPLHF.

The V call is TRBV6-5, the J call TRBJ1-2; D unclear. This CDR3 is built from 14 residues. Trimming removed 0 bases from V and 0 bases from J, with 5 bases in between. The germline CDR1 and CDR2 sequences are MNHEY and SVGAGI. CDR3 residues: CASSYSQSNYGYTF. CDR3 nucleotides: TGTGCCAGCAGTTACTCACAATCTAACTATGGCTACACCTTC.

CDR3 DNA sequence: TGTGCCAGCAGCCCCGGGCCCCCGGGGACTGAAGCTTTCTTT. It yields the protein CASSPGPPGTEAFF. The rearrangement joins TRBV7-2 to TRBJ1-1; D is unresolved. This CDR3 is 14 amino acids long. CDR1 and CDR2 from the germline V gene are SGHTA and FQGNSA. V was cut by 5 bases and J by 5 bases, with 15 bases left in between.

This clone has only one observation. This rearrangement joins TRBV2 to TRBJ2-4; 8 nucleotides match TRBD2. This CDR3 region has 15 residues. CDR1 and CDR2 from the germline V gene are SNHLY and FYNNEI. J was trimmed by 8 bases and V by 6 bases; bases with no gene match: 12. In nucleotides, the CDR3 is TGTGCCAGCAGCCTCGGGGGGGGTGGATTGGACATTCAGTACTTC. Translation: CASSLGGGGLDIQYF.

The CDR3 nucleotides are TGTGCCAGCAGCCGAGGGGGACTAGCGGTACGGACAGATACGCAGTATTTT. Protein: CASSRGGLAVRTDTQYF. The chain recombines TRBV11-3 with TRBJ2-3; 11 bases map to TRBD2. With V trimmed by 5 bases and J by 3 bases, 10 bases remained unmatched. From germline, CDR1 is SGHNT and CDR2 YENEEA. The CDR3 consists of 17 residues.

This chain joins TRBV2 and TRBJ1-2; D is ambiguous. Germline loops: CDR1 SNHLY, CDR2 FYNNEI. The CDR3 is 15 amino acids. The V end lost 1 base, the J end lost 0 bases, and 9 bases lay between the germline ends. CDR3 nucleotides: TGTGCCAGCAGTGAAGGTCGGGGTTCTAACTATGGCTACACCTTC. Translating gives CASSEGRGSNYGYTF.

The CDR3 coding sequence is TGTGCCAGCAGGGGGGCTACTAATCAGCCCCAGCATTTT. It encodes CASRGATNQPQHF. The chain recombines TRBV6-1 with TRBJ1-5; tentative D call: TRBD1 (6 bases). V was trimmed by 6 bases and J by 4 bases, leaving 10 bases between them. The CDR3 is made up of 13 amino acids. Germline lookup yields CDR1 MNHNS and CDR2 SASEGT.

The genes are TRBV30 and TRBJ2-1; D is unresolved. The ends were cut back, 2 bases at V and 8 bases at J, with 7 bases in the middle. From germline, CDR1 is GTSNPN and CDR2 SVGIG (reference sequence). CDR3 length: 11 residues. CDR3: CAWSSVDEQFF. The CDR3 DNA reads as TGTGCCTGGAGTTCCGTCGATGAGCAGTTCTTC.

This clone was counted between two and nine times. This chain joins TRBV5-4 and TRBJ2-2; 13 positions agree with TRBD2. Germline values: CDR1 SGHNT, CDR2 YYREEE (reference sequence). The CDR3 has 17 residues. V lost 1 base and J lost 2; bases outside the gene matches: 2. CDR3 amino acids: CASSLTSGRGNTGELFF. CDR3 nucleotide sequence: TGTGCCAGCAGCTTGACTAGCGGGAGGGGAAACACCGGGGAGCTGTTTTTT.

This chain uses TRBV7-2 with TRBJ2-7, with 9 bases lining up with TRBD1. Germline lookup yields CDR1 SGHTA and CDR2 FQGNSA. With V trimmed by 5 bases and J by 3 bases, 5 bases remained unmatched. This CDR3 comprises 14 residues. The CDR3 DNA reads TGTGCCAGCAGCCCCCGGGACAGGGTCTACGAGCAGTACTTC. Its translation: CASSPRDRVYEQYF.

The rearrangement links TRBV7-8 to TRBJ1-5; 10 bases are shared with TRBD1. Germline values: CDR1 SGHVS, CDR2 FQNEAQ. The length of the CDR3 is 17 residues. V lost 2 bases and J lost 6; bases outside the gene matches: 10. This CDR3 is CASSLSRQGALGQPQHF. DNA for the CDR3: TGTGCCAGCAGCTTAAGCCGACAGGGGGCGCTCGGTCAGCCCCAGCATTTT.

This sequence joins TRBV2 and TRBJ1-4; D perhaps matches TRBD1 (5 bases). The CDR3 has 13 amino acids. The germline CDR1 and CDR2 sequences are SNHLY and FYNNEI. The V end lost 5 bases, the J end lost 4 bases, and 8 bases lay between the germline ends. The CDR3, as DNA: TGTGCCAGCAGTCGTGACAGTAATGAAAAACTGTTTTTT. It codes for CASSRDSNEKLFF.

The chain employs TRBV4-1 and TRBJ1-2, with TRBD1 as a possible D gene (5 bases). This CDR3 contains 17 residues. Trimming took 0 bases from V and 0 from J, leaving 14 bases between them. CDR1 and CDR2 (germline): MGHRA, YSYEKL. CDR3 nucleotides: TGCGCCAGCAGCCAAGATACAGGCCAACGGGCTAACTATGGCTACACCTTC. It translates to CASSQDTGQRANYGYTF.

The rearrangement links TRBV29-1 to TRBJ2-4; 10 positions agree with TRBD1. V gave up 5 bases and J gave up 3 bases; unmatched junction bases: 7. Germline CDR1 reads SQVTM; CDR2 reads ANQGSEA. The CDR3 totals 15 residues. The CDR3 DNA follows: TGCAGCGTTCACCCGGGACAGGGGAACAAAAACATTCAGTACTTC. Protein: CSVHPGQGNKNIQYF.

The chain uses TRBV7-9 and TRBJ2-5; TRBD2 agrees at 11 bases. The last part of the DNA fits TRBJ2-7 better; the J call may be wrong. This CDR3 is built from 17 residues. CDR1 and CDR2 (germline): SEHNR, FQNEAQ (reference sequence). The CDR3 nucleotides are TGTGCCAGCAGCTTACTTCCGGGACTAGCGGTATCCTACGAGCAGTACTTC. Its protein product is CASSLLPGLAVSYEQYF.

The chain couples TRBV19 to TRBJ2-7, with 10 positions matching TRBD1. V shed 5 bases, J shed 5 bases, and the junction held 9 bases outside the gene matches. This CDR3 is built from 15 residues. The V gene's germline CDR1 is LNHDA and CDR2 SQIVND (reference sequence). The CDR3 protein is CASSLAGTGVDEQYF. In DNA form, the CDR3 reads TGTGCCAGTAGTCTAGCCGGGACAGGGGTCGACGAGCAGTACTTC.

J is TRBJ1-2 and V is TRBV5-4; maybe TRBD1 (6 bases). Germline CDR1 SGHNT, CDR2 YYREEE (reference sequence). This CDR3 spans 16 amino acids. Trimming removed 1 base at V and 6 bases at J, with 19 bases between. The CDR3 DNA sequence: TGTGCCAGCAGCTTGTTTGGCGGGGGCTCAAGGGATGGCTACACCTTC. Amino acids: CASSLFGGGSRDGYTF.

This chain uses TRBV19 with TRBJ1-5; 12 nucleotides agree with TRBD1. This CDR3 has 16 residues. CDR1 and CDR2 from the germline V gene are LNHDA and SQIVND (reference sequence). J gave up 2 bases and V 7 bases, and 6 bases lay outside the gene matches. The CDR3 DNA reads TGTGCCAGTACCAAGGGACAGGGGGCTGGCAATCAGCCCCAGCATTTT. Translating gives CASTKGQGAGNQPQHF.